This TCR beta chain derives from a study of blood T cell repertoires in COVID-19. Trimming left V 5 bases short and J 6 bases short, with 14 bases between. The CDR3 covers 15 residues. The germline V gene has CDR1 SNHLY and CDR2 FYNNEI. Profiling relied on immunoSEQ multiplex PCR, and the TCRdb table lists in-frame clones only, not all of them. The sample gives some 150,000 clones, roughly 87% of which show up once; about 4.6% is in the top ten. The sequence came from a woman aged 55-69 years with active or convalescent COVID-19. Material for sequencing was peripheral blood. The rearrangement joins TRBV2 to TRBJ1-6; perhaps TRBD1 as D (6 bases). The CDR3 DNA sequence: TGTGCCAGCAGTCGGACAGTACCGGGTAATTCACCCCTCCACTTT. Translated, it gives CASSRTVPGNSPLHF.